Below are 11 T cell receptor beta chains sequenced from a single sample in a study of human CD8 memory T cell subsets. A UMI-labeled 5' RACE approach was the method that produced the TCR beta libraries. TCRdb reprocessed the 5' RACE reads and stores each CDR3 protein as one record, lacking DNA. This sample contains fewer than 20,000 distinct CDR3 sequences. Sequencing was performed on CD8+ T cells from PBMCs. Receptor source: a human donor in good health.

In terms of frequency, this clonotype is medium-sized (0.01 to 0.1%). J is TRBJ1-5 and V is TRBV21-1; TCRdb's D call, TRBD1, is unchecked because there is no DNA. TRBV21-1 corresponds to a pseudogene. There are 17 residues in the CDR3. The CDR3 loop is CASILCGGPPSNQPQHF.

The V gene is TRBV6-2 or TRBV6-3, the J gene TRBJ1-1. The CDR3 loop spans 17 amino acids. Germline values: CDR1 MNHEY, CDR2 SVGEGT. The CDR3 region is CASSYDLSGRDHTEAFF.

V gene TRBV20-1 combines with J gene TRBJ1-1. From germline, CDR1 is DFQATT and CDR2 SNEGSKA (reference sequence). The CDR3 covers 15 residues. This CDR3 reads CSARGTEGLKTEAFF.

The chain uses TRBV20-1 and TRBJ1-1; TCRdb's D call, TRBD1, is unchecked because there is no DNA. The CDR3 totals 14 residues. Germline V lookup: CDR1 DFQATT, CDR2 SNEGSKA (reference sequence). The chain's CDR3 is CSARDSLTGFEAFF.

The chain has TRBV7-9 and TRBJ2-5; TCRdb lists TRBD1, though no DNA is available to test this call. Germline assignment: CDR1 SEHNR and CDR2 FQNEAQ (reference sequence). The length of the CDR3 is 13 residues. The CDR3 sequence: CASSFDSQETQYF.

Measured by frequency, this clonotype is medium-sized (0.01 to 0.1%). This rearrangement joins TRBV11-2 to TRBJ2-7. Germline V lookup: CDR1 SGHAT, CDR2 FQNNGV. This CDR3 contains 13 residues. Here the CDR3 reads CASSLGNYYEQYF. The complete variable domain, with remaining parts taken from reference TRBV11-2 and TRBJ2-7, reads EAGVAQSPRYKIIEKRQSVAFWCNPISGHATLYWYQQILGQGPKLLIQFQNNGVVDDSQLPKDRFSAERLKGVDSTLKIQPAKLEDSAVYLCASSLGNYYEQYFGPGTRLTVT.

The chain is built from TRBV28 and TRBJ2-1. The CDR3 runs to 16 residues. CDR1 is MDHEN, CDR2 SYDVKM, per germline. Here the CDR3 reads CASRGISGIPYNEQFF. The full variable domain, completed using reference TRBV28 and TRBJ2-1, is DVKVTQSSRYLVKRTGEKVFLECVQDMDHENMFWYRQDPGLGLRLIYFSYDVKMKEKGDIPEGYSVSREKKERFSLILESASTNQTSMYLCASRGISGIPYNEQFFGPGTRLTVL.

The chain is built from TRBV20-1 and TRBJ2-7. This CDR3 contains 12 residues. Germline loops: CDR1 DFQATT, CDR2 SNEGSKA (reference sequence). This CDR3 reads CSASYTDYEQYF.

CDR3 sequence: CASSLGTAEAFF. The V and J genes are TRBV13 and TRBJ1-1. Germline CDR1 PRHDT, CDR2 FYEKMQ (reference sequence). The length of the CDR3 is 12 residues.

CDR3: CASSQERYQAYEQYF. J is TRBJ2-7 and V is TRBV4-1. CDR1 is MGHRA and CDR2 is YSYEKL in the germline V gene. The CDR3 sequence is 15 residues long.

The V call is TRBV5-6, the J call TRBJ1-2. Per germline, CDR1 SGHDT and CDR2 YYEEEE. This CDR3 comprises 15 residues. The CDR3 loop is CASSLEGLEIVGYTF.